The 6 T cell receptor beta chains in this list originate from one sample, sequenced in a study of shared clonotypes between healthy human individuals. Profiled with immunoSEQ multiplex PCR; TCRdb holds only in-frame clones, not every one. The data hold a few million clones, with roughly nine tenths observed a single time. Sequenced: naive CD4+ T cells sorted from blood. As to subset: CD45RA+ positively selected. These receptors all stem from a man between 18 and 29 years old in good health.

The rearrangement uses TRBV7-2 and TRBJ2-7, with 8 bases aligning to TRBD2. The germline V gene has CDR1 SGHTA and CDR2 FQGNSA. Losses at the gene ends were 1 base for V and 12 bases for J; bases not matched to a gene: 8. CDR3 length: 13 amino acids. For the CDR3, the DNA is TGTGCCAGCAGCTTAGAAAGCGGGAGAAGGGGGTACTTC. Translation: CASSLESGRRGYF.

The CDR3 DNA reads TGTGCCAGCAGTTTGAGGGACAGGGAAGCTTTCTTT. This translates into CASSLRDREAFF. V and J are TRBV6-6 and TRBJ1-1, with 8 bases fitting TRBD1. CDR1 is MNHNY, CDR2 SVGAGI, per germline (reference sequence). J lost 8 bases, V lost 4 bases, and 3 bases had no gene match. CDR3 length equals 12 residues.

CDR3 coding DNA: TGTGCCAGCAGTGTACTGGAGTCTGGAAACACCATATATTTT. Encoded protein: CASSVLESGNTIYF. The V and J genes are TRBV25-1 and TRBJ1-3, with no clear D. The CDR3 extends over 14 amino acids. Germline V gives CDR1 MGHDK, CDR2 SYGVNS. The V and J ends lost 4 bases and 1 base respectively, with 8 bases between them. The full variable domain, with the rest looked up from reference TRBV25-1 and TRBJ1-3, is EADIYQTPRYLVIGTGKKITLECSQTMGHDKMYWYQQDPGMELHLIHYSYGVNSTEKGDLSSESTVSRIRTEHFPLTLESARPSHTSQYLCASSVLESGNTIYFGEGSWLTVV.

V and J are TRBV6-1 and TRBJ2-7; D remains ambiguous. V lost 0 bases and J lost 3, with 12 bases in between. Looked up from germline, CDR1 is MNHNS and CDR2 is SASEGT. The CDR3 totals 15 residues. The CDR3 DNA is TGTGCCAGCAGTGAAGCGGCGCGGATTTACTACGAGCAGTACTTC. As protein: CASSEAARIYYEQYF.

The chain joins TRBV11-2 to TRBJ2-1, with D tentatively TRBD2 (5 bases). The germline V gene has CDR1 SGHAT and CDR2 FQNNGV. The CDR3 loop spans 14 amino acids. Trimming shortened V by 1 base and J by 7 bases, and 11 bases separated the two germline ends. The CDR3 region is CASSLAMGGNEQFF. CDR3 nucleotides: TGTGCCAGCAGCTTAGCCATGGGCGGGAATGAGCAGTTCTTC.

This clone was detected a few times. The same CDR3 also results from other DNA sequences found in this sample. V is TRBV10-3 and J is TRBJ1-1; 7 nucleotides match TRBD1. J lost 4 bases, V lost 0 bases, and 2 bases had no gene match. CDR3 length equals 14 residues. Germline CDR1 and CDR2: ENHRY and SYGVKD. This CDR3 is CAISESSGGTEAFF. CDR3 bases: TGTGCCATCAGTGAGTCATCAGGGGGCACTGAAGCTTTCTTT.